This is a list of T cell receptor beta chains from one sample in a study of T-cell memory formation after mild COVID-19. TCRdb called the 5' RACE reads again in MiXCR, with one record for every CDR3 protein. The table includes hundreds of thousands of distinct CDR3 sequences, approximately 15% detected once. Input material: PBMCs or a T cell subset sorted from them (not recorded which). The receptors were sampled from a man younger than 35 who had mild COVID-19 (a few samples of this study predate the infection). Cell type and time point are not known. The CDR3 runs from the conserved cysteine through the conserved F or W. The order of the fields is V gene, clone size, J gene, D gene, CDR3 DNA, CDR3 protein. D genes are given only for firm matches. Size tells how often a clone was seen (once, few, many) or the class of an expanded clone, and some rows leave it out.

TRBV5-4	few	TRBJ1-6	TRBD1	TGTGCCAGCAGCCATACAGGGGGCGCAGATAATTCACCCCTCCACTTT	CASSHTGGADNSPLHF
TRBV11-2	many	TRBJ2-1	TRBD2	TGTGCCAGCAGCCCTATTGAGCGGGGGGGCGGTGAGCAGTTCTTC	CASSPIERGGGEQFF
TRBV7-2	NA	TRBJ1-1	NA	TGTGCCAGCAGCTTATTAGCGGGGAACACTGAAGCTTTCTTT	CASSLLAGNTEAFF
TRBV7-9	many	TRBJ2-5	NA	TGCGCCAGCAGCTTGGGTTCCGAGACCCAGTACTTC	CASSLGSETQYF
TRBV5-1	few	TRBJ2-1	NA	TGCGCCAGCAGCTCCCTAGGGGCGGGTGGGTACAATGAGCAGTTCTTC	CASSSLGAGGYNEQFF
TRBV11-2	many	TRBJ2-5	NA	TGTGCCAGCAGCTTGAGTCAGGTGGAGACCCAGTACTTC	CASSLSQVETQYF
TRBV4-3	few	TRBJ2-5	NA	TGCGCCAGCAGCCAAGTACGGCGGGAGACCCAGTACTTC	CASSQVRRETQYF
TRBV12-3/TRBV12-4	NA	TRBJ2-3	NA	TGTGCCAGCAGGGTCCGGGGTAGTGGCACAGATACGCAGTATTTT	CASRVRGSGTDTQYF
TRBV4-1	NA	TRBJ1-6	NA	TGCGCCAGCAGCCAGGCATCACAGGGTCTGAGTTCACCCCTCCACTTT	CASSQASQGLSSPLHF
TRBV6-2/TRBV6-3	NA	TRBJ1-1	NA	TGTGCCAGCAGTTACCCCCCCACAGGGTACACTGAAGCTTTCTTT	CASSYPPTGYTEAFF
TRBV5-1	many	TRBJ2-1	NA	TGCGCCAGCAGCCTCCCTGGGGGCTACAATGAGCAGTTCTTC	CASSLPGGYNEQFF
TRBV7-2	NA	TRBJ2-5	NA	TGTGCCAGCAGCCAACGACGGACCCAAGAGACCCAGTACTTC	CASSQRRTQETQYF
TRBV11-2	NA	TRBJ2-1	TRBD1	TGTGCCAGCAGCTTCGAAGGGACAGGGTCATACAATGAGCAGTTCTTC	CASSFEGTGSYNEQFF
TRBV5-1	many	TRBJ2-3	NA	TGCGCCAGCAGCTTCGAGGACGCCAACACAGATACGCAGTATTTT	CASSFEDANTDTQYF